The 31 T cell receptor beta chains in this list originate from one sample, sequenced in a study of T cells in Graves' hyperthyroidism and ophthalmopathy. RNA transcripts provided the source from which TCR beta CDR3 regions were amplified. Using the HTBI primer set, a first-round RT-PCR was run on the TCR CDR3. MiXCR, run by TCRdb on the multiplex PCR reads, gives a single entry per CDR3 protein. The repertoire includes around 600,000 distinct CDR3 sequences, 14% of them detected once, and under 15% sits in the top ten. Sample: blood. These receptor sequences come from a woman between 45 and 60 years old with Graves' ophthalmopathy.

Only a few counts were recorded for this clonotype. The rearrangement uses TRBV12-3 or TRBV12-4 and TRBJ1-2, with 7 bases that match TRBD1. J gave up 0 bases and V 6 bases, and 7 bases lay outside the gene matches. This CDR3 has 15 amino acids. CDR3 in DNA: TGTGCCAGCAGAAAGGGACAGCAAGCTAACTATGGCTACACCTTC. Translated: CASRKGQQANYGYTF.

This chain links TRBV18 with TRBJ1-2; a possible D gene is TRBD1 (6 bases). Between the trimmed V and J ends, which lost 2 bases and 1 base, there was a span of 14 bases. Germline loops: CDR1 KGHSH, CDR2 LQKENI. This CDR3 has 16 amino acids. The CDR3 sequence: CASSPSTGRYNYGYTF. The CDR3 DNA reads as TGTGCCAGCTCACCAAGCACAGGGAGGTATAACTATGGCTACACCTTC.

The sample holds many counts of this clonotype. V usage is TRBV28 and J usage is TRBJ1-2; no clear D gene. The CDR3 has 13 amino acids. Trimming removed 2 bases at V and 4 bases at J, with 8 bases between. Germline CDR1 is MDHEN and CDR2 is SYDVKM. CDR3 region: CASSLEGTYGYTF. The CDR3 bases are TGTGCCAGCAGTTTAGAGGGAACCTATGGCTACACCTTC.

This clonotype has only a few counts. The gene calls are TRBV19 and TRBJ1-5, with D possibly TRBD1 on 6 matching bases. CDR3 size: 13 residues. The germline V and J ends were trimmed by 10 bases and 1 base, with 11 bases remaining between them. Germline CDR1 is LNHDA and CDR2 is SQIVND (reference sequence). CDR3 sequence: CATSGVSNQPQHF. DNA of the CDR3: TGTGCCACGTCAGGGGTAAGCAATCAGCCCCAGCATTTT.

The chain links TRBV6-4 to TRBJ2-5; D may match TRBD1 or TRBD2 (5 bases each). The germline gives CDR1 MRHNA, CDR2 SNTAGT. Trimming removed 5 bases from V and 1 base from J, with 14 bases in between. CDR3 length equals 15 residues. CDR3 nucleotide sequence: TGTGCCAGCAGTCCCCAGGGTGGGGGCCAAGAGACCCAGTACTTC. Its protein product is CASSPQGGGQETQYF.

In its sample, this clonotype was seen many times. V usage is TRBV19 and J usage is TRBJ1-1; TRBD1 matches at 9 bases. CDR1 LNHDA and CDR2 SQIVND come from the germline V gene (reference sequence). There are 15 residues in the CDR3. Trimming removed 9 bases from V and 1 base from J; junction bases left unmatched: 9. CDR3 residues: CASVTGGDGNTEAFF. CDR3 coding DNA: TGTGCCAGCGTTACAGGGGGCGATGGGAACACTGAAGCTTTCTTT.

This clonotype was recorded at least ten times. The genes are TRBV6-1 and TRBJ1-1; D may be TRBD1 (5 bases). CDR3 length: 14 residues. Germline CDR1 is MNHNS and CDR2 is SASEGT. Trimming left V 5 bases short and J 2 bases short, with 12 bases between. The DNA of the CDR3 is TGTGCCAGCAGTCAGCGACAGCTTAACACTGAAGCTTTCTTT. Amino acids: CASSQRQLNTEAFF.

This clonotype was seen many times. V is TRBV7-9 and J is TRBJ2-3, with D unresolved. Trimming removed 8 bases at V and 0 bases at J, with 9 bases between. The CDR3 extends over 13 amino acids. Germline V gene lookup returns CDR1 SEHNR and CDR2 FQNEAQ (reference sequence). The CDR3 reads CASFELSTDTQYF. The DNA for the CDR3 is TGTGCCAGCTTCGAGTTAAGCACAGATACGCAGTATTTT.

This chain connects TRBV6-2 or TRBV6-3 to TRBJ2-7; D could derive from TRBD1 or TRBD2 (7 bases each). The V and J ends lost 5 bases and 1 base respectively, with 15 bases between them. The CDR3 covers 15 residues. The germline V gene has CDR1 MNHEY and CDR2 SVGEGT. CDR3 amino acids: CASSRGREFSYEQYF. For the CDR3, the DNA is TGTGCCAGCAGTAGGGGGCGGGAGTTTTCCTACGAGCAGTACTTC.

Of note for this clonotype: This may come from a read error, since a much larger clone is one base off. The chain couples TRBV11-3 to TRBJ2-3, with 10 nucleotides matching TRBD2. Germline-derived CDR1 and CDR2 are SGHNT and YENEEA. Unmatched junction bases numbered 5, after V lost 4 bases and J lost 4 bases. There are 15 residues in the CDR3. The CDR3 coding sequence is TGTGCCAGCAGCTATCTAGCGGGAGTTCCAGATACGCAGTATTTT. Amino acid sequence: CASSYLAGVPDTQYF. The whole variable domain, remainder taken from reference TRBV11-3 and TRBJ2-3, is EAGVVQSPRYKIIEKKQPVAFWCNPISGHNTLYWYLQNLGQGPELLIRYENEEAVDDSQLPKDRFSAERLKGVDSTLKIQPAELGDSAVYLCASSYLAGVPDTQYFGPGTRLTVL.

A word on this clonotype: One base away lies a much larger clone, so this may be a sequencing read error. V usage is TRBV27 and J usage is TRBJ2-5, with D possibly called TRBD1 or TRBD2 (5 bases each). Germline V gene lookup returns CDR1 MNHEY and CDR2 SMNVEV (reference sequence). This CDR3 has 15 residues. CDR3 protein: CASSFISGRGESQYF. CDR3 bases: TGTGCCAGCAGTTTTATATCGGGACGGGGAGAGTCCCAGTACTTC.

This clonotype has ten or more counts. J is TRBJ2-1 and V is TRBV20-1, with 13 bases identical to TRBD2. After removal of 3 bases from V and 0 bases from J, the junction contained 2 bases not matched to a gene. The CDR3 extends over 16 amino acids. The germline V gene has CDR1 DFQATT and CDR2 SNEGSKA (reference sequence). In DNA, the CDR3 is TGCAGTGCTAGGGGGACTAGCGGGACCTCCTACAATGAGCAGTTCTTC. This translates into CSARGTSGTSYNEQFF.

There are many counts of this clonotype. The CDR3 spells CASSQDLAGGDNEQFF. The CDR3 region has the DNA TGTGCCAGCAGCCAAGATCTAGCGGGAGGAGACAATGAGCAGTTCTTC. The J gene is TRBJ2-1, the V gene TRBV3-1; 11 nucleotides align to TRBD2. Looked up from germline, CDR1 is LGHDT and CDR2 is YNNKEL (reference sequence). The CDR3 contains 16 residues. V was pared by 0 bases and J by 5 bases, with 3 bases of the junction left unmatched.

This clonotype has more than one count but fewer than ten. The chain carries TRBV7-2 and TRBJ2-5, with 12 nucleotides matching TRBD2. This CDR3 comprises 14 residues. Germline CDR1 is SGHTA and CDR2 is FQGNSA. Trimming took 5 bases from V and 4 from J; bases not matched to a gene: 2. The CDR3 sequence is CASSTTSGRETQYF. The DNA of the CDR3 is TGTGCCAGCAGCACGACTAGCGGGAGAGAGACCCAGTACTTC. Filled out from reference TRBV7-2 and TRBJ2-5, the complete variable domain reads GAGVSQSPSNKVTEKGKDVELRCDPISGHTALYWYRQSLGQGLEFLIYFQGNSAPDKSGLPSDRFSAERTGGSVSTLTIQRTQQEDSAVYLCASSTTSGRETQYFGPGTRLLVL.

This clonotype was observed many times. CDR3 in DNA: TGTGCCAGCACCCCCTCCGGGACTAACTACGAGCAGTACTTC. It translates to CASTPSGTNYEQYF. The J gene is TRBJ2-7, the V gene TRBV7-2, with 7 bases aligning to TRBD2. CDR1 SGHTA and CDR2 FQGNSA come from the germline V gene. The CDR3 length is 14 residues. Unmatched junction bases numbered 9, after V lost 7 bases and J lost 3 bases.

In its sample, this clonotype was seen many times. The chain couples TRBV20-1 to TRBJ1-5; the match to TRBD1 covers 7 bases. Germline V gene lookup returns CDR1 DFQATT and CDR2 SNEGSKA (reference sequence). This CDR3 has 14 amino acids. The trim removed 3 bases at V and 1 base at J, leaving 3 bases unmatched. The CDR3 loop is CSASSGQSNQPQHF. The CDR3 DNA is TGCAGTGCTAGCTCGGGACAGAGCAATCAGCCCCAGCATTTT.

The chain links TRBV28 to TRBJ2-1; 10 bases line up with TRBD1. CDR3 length: 16 residues. V was pared by 6 bases and J by 8 bases, with 13 bases of the junction left unmatched. Germline CDR1 is MDHEN and CDR2 is SYDVKM. CDR3 nucleotide sequence: TGTGCCAGCAGCCTCTCGAGGGACAGGGGTCGCGATGAGCAGTTCTTC. Translated, it gives CASSLSRDRGRDEQFF.

The sample holds many counts of this clonotype. This chain joins TRBV11-3 and TRBJ1-5; 7 positions match TRBD1. V dropped 1 base and J dropped 5; count of bases not matched to a gene: 5. CDR3 length: 15 amino acids. Germline CDR1 is SGHNT and CDR2 is YENEEA. CDR3 in DNA: TGTGCCAGCAGCTTAGGGGGACAGAAGGATCAGCCCCAGCATTTT. This codes for CASSLGGQKDQPQHF.

In this sample, this clonotype turned up a few times. The chain employs TRBV12-3 or TRBV12-4 and TRBJ2-1; 13 nucleotides agree with TRBD2. The CDR3 runs 15 residues. V was pared by 5 bases and J by 15 bases, with 13 bases of the junction left unmatched. The DNA for the CDR3 is TGTGCCAGCAGTCACCCCGGGACTAGCGGGACAGGGGGGTTCTTC. Translation gives CASSHPGTSGTGGFF.

This clonotype came up many times. This chain joins TRBV3-1 and TRBJ2-1; 9 positions agree with TRBD1. V lost 0 bases, J lost 8 bases, and 5 bases stayed unmatched. Germline V gene data show CDR1 as LGHDT and CDR2 as YNNKEL (reference sequence). CDR3 length: 15 amino acids. The CDR3 region has the DNA TGTGCCAGCAGCCAAGAAAACAGGGGGCTCTATGAGCAGTTCTTC. It is translated as CASSQENRGLYEQFF.

V usage is TRBV6-2 or TRBV6-3 and J usage is TRBJ1-5, with D perhaps matching TRBD1 (5 bases). Per germline, CDR1 MNHEY and CDR2 SVGEGT. V lost 2 bases to trimming and J lost 7 bases, with 9 bases between them. The CDR3 contains 13 residues. The CDR3 sequence: CASSYRGEQPQHF. For the CDR3, the DNA is TGTGCCAGCAGTTACAGGGGCGAACAGCCCCAGCATTTT.

In nucleotides, the CDR3 is TGTGCCAGCAGCCAAGTACAAGACAGGGGATATGGCTACACCTTC. It codes for CASSQVQDRGYGYTF. The rearrangement links TRBV4-2 to TRBJ1-2, with 8 bases aligning to TRBD1. Germline CDR1 LGHNA, CDR2 YNFKEQ. The length of the CDR3 is 15 residues. With 1 base clipped from V and 5 bases from J, the junction kept 6 bases outside the gene matches.

In this sample, this clonotype turned up a few times. The chain links TRBV28 to TRBJ2-1; D gene unclear. CDR1 and CDR2 from the germline V gene are MDHEN and SYDVKM. V was shortened by 6 bases and J by 3 bases, with 24 bases between the two germline ends. The CDR3 has 18 residues. The CDR3 DNA sequence: TGTGCCAGCAGGAAAGCCCCTCGTGACTGGGTCGGCTACAATGAGCAGTTCTTC. This sequence encodes CASRKAPRDWVGYNEQFF.

At least ten counts were recorded for this clonotype. This chain links TRBV7-8 with TRBJ2-7; TRBD1 matches 7 bases. In germline, CDR1 is SGHVS, CDR2 FQNEAQ. The CDR3 loop spans 16 amino acids. Trimming at V came to 1 base and at J to 6 bases, leaving 12 bases not matched to a gene. In DNA, the CDR3 is TGTGCCAGCAGCTTAGGGCCCAGGACAGGTCTGACCGAGCAGTACTTC. This encodes CASSLGPRTGLTEQYF.

The genes are TRBV14 and TRBJ2-1; D call uncertain. V dropped 3 bases and J dropped 0 bases, with 12 bases sitting between them. This CDR3 spans 16 amino acids. Germline CDR1 reads SGHDN; CDR2 reads FVKESK. Here the CDR3 reads CASSHPHYSSYNEQFF. The CDR3 region has the DNA TGTGCCAGCAGCCATCCCCATTACAGCTCCTACAATGAGCAGTTCTTC.

There are a few counts of this clonotype. The V gene is TRBV9, the J gene TRBJ1-3; 9 nucleotides agree with TRBD1. CDR3 length: 17 amino acids. The ends lost 0 bases at V and 0 bases at J; junction bases unmatched: 4. Germline CDR1 reads SGDLS; CDR2 reads YYNGEE. The chain's CDR3 is CASSVGIQGASGNTIYF. The CDR3 DNA reads as TGTGCCAGCAGCGTAGGTATACAGGGGGCCTCTGGAAACACCATATATTTT.

This clonotype occurred many times. The rearrangement uses TRBV6-6 and TRBJ2-4; D remains unclear. This CDR3 spans 16 amino acids. V lost 0 bases, J lost 2 bases, and 11 bases lay in between. Germline loops: CDR1 MNHNY, CDR2 SVGAGI (reference sequence). The CDR3 reads CASSYSPWASKNIQYF. The CDR3 bases are TGTGCCAGCAGTTACTCCCCCTGGGCCTCCAAAAACATTCAGTACTTC.

This clonotype was detected only a few times. V gene TRBV20-1 combines with J gene TRBJ1-4, with D perhaps TRBD1 (5 bases). Germline loops: CDR1 DFQATT, CDR2 SNEGSKA (reference sequence). The CDR3 contains 13 residues. Trimming stripped 3 bases from V and 5 bases from J, with 10 bases between. The CDR3 DNA follows: TGCAGTGCTAGTGCGGGGCTAAATGAAAAACTGTTTTTT. It encodes CSASAGLNEKLFF.

This chain connects TRBV12-3 or TRBV12-4 to TRBJ2-2, with D perhaps TRBD1 (5 bases). V was cut by 2 bases and J by 7 bases, with 17 bases left in between. The CDR3 sequence is 16 residues long. The CDR3 reads CASSLSRERNIGELFF. The CDR3 region has the DNA TGTGCCAGCAGTTTAAGCAGGGAAAGGAATATCGGGGAGCTGTTTTTT.

The rearrangement uses TRBV30 and TRBJ1-5, with 9 bases lining up with TRBD1. The CDR3 loop spans 15 amino acids. The V gene's germline CDR1 is GTSNPN and CDR2 SVGIG (reference sequence). Losses at the gene ends were 1 base for V and 2 bases for J; bases not matched to a gene: 3. The CDR3, as DNA: TGTGCCTGGAGTGAGACAGGGGGAGGCAATCAGCCCCAGCATTTT. This codes for CAWSETGGGNQPQHF.

The table lists this clonotype with many counts. This rearrangement joins TRBV18 to TRBJ2-5; D gene uncertain. The CDR3 spans 13 residues. Trimming cost V 0 bases and J 5 bases, with 7 bases left between them. CDR1 is KGHSH and CDR2 is LQKENI in the germline V gene. This CDR3 is CASSPPVTETQYF. DNA for the CDR3: TGTGCCAGCTCACCACCGGTAACTGAGACCCAGTACTTC.